This is a list of T cell receptor beta chains from one sample in a study of blood T cell repertoires in COVID-19. Clones were sequenced by immunoSEQ multiplex PCR, and TCRdb holds only the in-frame ones, with some missing. This table holds just under 60,000 clones, roughly 80% found once. The material sequenced was peripheral blood. All receptors derive from a human donor in a cohort sampled during active COVID-19. CDR3s include the opening cysteine and the closing phenylalanine or tryptophan.

V gene: TRBV21-1; CDR3 protein: CAHEAGVSSGNTIYF
V gene: TRBV18; CDR3 protein: CASSPPARLSGNTIYF
V gene: TRBV28; CDR3 protein: CATTPGGTGYEQYF
V gene: TRBV7-2; CDR3 protein: CASSQNPLRQGWDTEAFF
V gene: TRBV7-9; CDR3 protein: CASSKTGLGQYF
V gene: TRBV7-6; CDR3 protein: CASSPLTSGRKSSYEQYF
V gene: TRBV5-1; CDR3 protein: CASSPLQGAGSPLHF
V gene: TRBV3-1/TRBV3-2; CDR3 protein: CASSQEAAPREQYF
V gene: TRBV19; CDR3 protein: CASEGREGAKNIQYF
V gene: TRBV12-3/TRBV12-4; CDR3 protein: CASSRGSADTQYF
V gene: TRBV30; CDR3 protein: CAWSGRGDTEAFF